The T cell receptor beta chain under discussion was sequenced for a study of T cells in narcolepsy. Overall study context: Enrolled donors included narcolepsy type 1 or type 2 patients and healthy controls. General study results and limits: Reportedly, autoreactive clonotypes were serially detected in patients' blood but not controls'. Comparing one patient's CSF and blood CD4+ clonotypes highlighted HCRT- and TRIB2-specific autoreactive clonotypes. Some memory CD4+ repertoires had no autoreactive clone sequences.

Remarks on this clone: Its matching antigen is unknown.

There are 15 residues in the CDR3. Looked up from germline, CDR1 is LNHNV and CDR2 is YYDKDF (reference sequence). The V gene end was trimmed by 0 bases and the J gene end by 4 bases; junction bases not matched to a gene: 5. Data came from immunoSEQ multiplex PCR; TCRdb stores just in-frame clones and leaves some out. This sample has tens of thousands of clones, with 60% to 75% found just once. Sequenced input: memory (CD45RA-) CD4+ T cells from blood. The chain joins TRBV15 to TRBJ1-1; 7 nucleotides match TRBD1. The sequence was obtained from a human donor in good health. CDR3: CATSRDETGPTEAFF. CDR3 coding DNA: TGTGCCACCAGCAGAGACGAGACAGGGCCCACTGAAGCTTTCTTT. The full variable domain, its missing parts supplied by reference TRBV15 and TRBJ1-1, is DAMVIQNPRYQVTQFGKPVTLSCSQTLNHNVMYWYQQKSSQAPKLLFHYYDKDFNNEADTPDNFQSRRPNTSFCFLDIRSPGLGDTAMYLCATSRDETGPTEAFFGQGTRLTVV.